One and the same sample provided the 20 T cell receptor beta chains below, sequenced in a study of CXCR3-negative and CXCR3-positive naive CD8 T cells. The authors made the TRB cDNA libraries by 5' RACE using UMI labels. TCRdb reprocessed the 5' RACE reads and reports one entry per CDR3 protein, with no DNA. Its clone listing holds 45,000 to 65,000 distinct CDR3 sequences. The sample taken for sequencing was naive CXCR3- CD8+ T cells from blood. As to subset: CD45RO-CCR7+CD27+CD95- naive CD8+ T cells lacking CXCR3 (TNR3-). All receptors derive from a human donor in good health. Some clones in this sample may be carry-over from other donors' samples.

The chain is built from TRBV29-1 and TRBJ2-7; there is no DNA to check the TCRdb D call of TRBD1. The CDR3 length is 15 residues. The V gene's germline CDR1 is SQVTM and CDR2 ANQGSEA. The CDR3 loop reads CSVGGFDRGWYEQYF.

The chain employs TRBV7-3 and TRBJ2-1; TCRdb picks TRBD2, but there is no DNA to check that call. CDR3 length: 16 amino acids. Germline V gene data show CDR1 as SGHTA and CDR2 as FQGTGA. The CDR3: CASSLEDSGGYNEQFF.

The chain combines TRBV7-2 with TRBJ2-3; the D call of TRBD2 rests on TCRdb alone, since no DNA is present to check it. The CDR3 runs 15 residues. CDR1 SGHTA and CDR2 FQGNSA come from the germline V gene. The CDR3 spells CASSLLSGGVDTQYF.

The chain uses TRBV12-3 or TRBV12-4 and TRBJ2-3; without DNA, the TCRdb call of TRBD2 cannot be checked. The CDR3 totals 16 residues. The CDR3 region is CASSTTSGGATDTQYF.

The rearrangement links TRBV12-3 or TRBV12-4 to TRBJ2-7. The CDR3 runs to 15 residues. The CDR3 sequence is CASRLFLTESYEQYF.

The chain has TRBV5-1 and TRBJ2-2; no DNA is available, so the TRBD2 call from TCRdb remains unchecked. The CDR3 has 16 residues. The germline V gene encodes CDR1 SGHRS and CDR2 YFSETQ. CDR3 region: CASSLEASGNTGELFF.

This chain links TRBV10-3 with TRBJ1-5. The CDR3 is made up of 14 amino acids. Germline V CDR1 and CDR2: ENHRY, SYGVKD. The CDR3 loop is CAISQSGSNQPQHF.

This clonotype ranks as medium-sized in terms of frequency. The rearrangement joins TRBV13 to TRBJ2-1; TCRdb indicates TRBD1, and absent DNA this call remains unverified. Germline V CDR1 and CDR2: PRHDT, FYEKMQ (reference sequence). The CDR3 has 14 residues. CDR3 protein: CASSLPGQYNEQFF.

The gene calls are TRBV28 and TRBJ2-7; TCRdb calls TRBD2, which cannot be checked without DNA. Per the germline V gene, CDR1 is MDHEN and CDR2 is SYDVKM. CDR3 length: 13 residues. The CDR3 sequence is CASSSGGEYEQYF.

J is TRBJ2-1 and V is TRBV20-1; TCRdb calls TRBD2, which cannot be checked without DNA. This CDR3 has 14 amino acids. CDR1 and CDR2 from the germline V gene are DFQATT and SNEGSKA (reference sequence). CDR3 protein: CSARGQGDYNEQFF.

This chain's CDR3 is CASSLADGPGPEAFF. The chain carries TRBV5-1 and TRBJ1-1; absent DNA, TCRdb's TRBD1 call cannot be checked. CDR1 and CDR2 from the germline V gene are SGHRS and YFSETQ. This CDR3 spans 15 amino acids. The entire variable domain, with the rest obtained from reference TRBV5-1 and TRBJ1-1, is as follows: KAGVTQTPRYLIKTRGQQVTLSCSPISGHRSVSWYQQTPGQGLQFLFEYFSETQRNKGNFPGRFSGRQFSNSRSEMNVSTLELGDSALYLCASSLADGPGPEAFFGQGTRLTVV.

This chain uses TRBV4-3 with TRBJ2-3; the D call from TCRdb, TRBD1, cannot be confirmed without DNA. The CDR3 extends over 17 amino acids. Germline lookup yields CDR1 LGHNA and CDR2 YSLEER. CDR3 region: CASSQDRGQGPTDTQYF.

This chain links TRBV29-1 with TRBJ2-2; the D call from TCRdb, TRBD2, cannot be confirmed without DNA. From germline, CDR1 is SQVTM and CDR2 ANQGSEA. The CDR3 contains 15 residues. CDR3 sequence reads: CSVGLAGSGAGELFF.

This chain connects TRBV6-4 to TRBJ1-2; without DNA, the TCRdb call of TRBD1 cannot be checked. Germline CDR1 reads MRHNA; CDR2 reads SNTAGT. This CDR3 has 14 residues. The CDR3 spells CASSEGQGADGYTF.

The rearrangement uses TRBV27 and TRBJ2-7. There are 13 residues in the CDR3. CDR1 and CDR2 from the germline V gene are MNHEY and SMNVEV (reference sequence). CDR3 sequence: CASSPLLIHEQYF.

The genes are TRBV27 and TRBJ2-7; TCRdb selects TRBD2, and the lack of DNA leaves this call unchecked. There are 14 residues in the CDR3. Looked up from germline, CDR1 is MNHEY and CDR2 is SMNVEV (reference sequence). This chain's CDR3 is CASSPTSGGYEQYF.

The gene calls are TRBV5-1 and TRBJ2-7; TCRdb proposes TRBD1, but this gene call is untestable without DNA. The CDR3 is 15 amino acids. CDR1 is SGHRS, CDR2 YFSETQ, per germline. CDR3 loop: CASSSPGQGIYEQYF.

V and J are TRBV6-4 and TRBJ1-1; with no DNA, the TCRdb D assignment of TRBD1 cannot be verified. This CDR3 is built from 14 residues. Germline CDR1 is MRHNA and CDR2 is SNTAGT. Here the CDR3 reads CASSDPTGDTEAFF.

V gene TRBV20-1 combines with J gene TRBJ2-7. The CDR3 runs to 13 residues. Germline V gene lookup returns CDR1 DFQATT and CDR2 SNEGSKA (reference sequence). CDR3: CSARLDRSYEQYF.

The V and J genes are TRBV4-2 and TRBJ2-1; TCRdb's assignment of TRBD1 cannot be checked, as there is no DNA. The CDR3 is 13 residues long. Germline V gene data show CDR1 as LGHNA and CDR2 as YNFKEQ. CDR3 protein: CASSQDTGTEQFF.